The entry that follows covers one TCR beta chain sequence. Antigen: not known. The sample originates from a study of cytomegalovirus exposure and HLA in healthy donors. Findings of the study overall: Specificity of a few CMV-associated chains for CMV antigens was verified in vitro. When the data were analyzed later, several of the most significant clusters appeared to be linked to common viral pathogens. A later analysis linked a missense DCLRE1C variant to TCR beta V- and J-gene trimming.

The primer mix had 60 Vbeta and 13 Jbeta primers. The protocol was immunoSEQ multiplex PCR, while the TCRdb copy is restricted to in-frame clones and leaves out a portion. The sample shows almost 95,000 clones, 50% to 80% of them seen only once. V lost 4 bases, J lost 2 bases, and 10 bases lay in between. This CDR3 contains 14 residues. Looked up from germline, CDR1 is SGDLS and CDR2 is YYNGEE. Sequencing was carried out using PBMCs. This TCR derives from a man aged 25 to 40 in good health and CMV-seronegative. V usage is TRBV9 and J usage is TRBJ2-1; perhaps TRBD1 as D (6 bases). CDR3 residues: CASSKQGTYNEQFF. Here the CDR3 DNA reads TGTGCCAGCAGCAAACAGGGCACCTACAATGAGCAGTTCTTC.